The clone carrying this TCR beta chain has a single count. What it binds is not known. PCR was performed using 60 Vbeta and 13 Jbeta primers. Using immunoSEQ multiplex PCR, the repertoire was profiled, and TCRdb retains in-frame clones only, with some absent. The table shows fewer than 300,000 clones, with about nine tenths occurring only once. This CDR3 region has 14 residues. CDR1 and CDR2 (germline): MNHEY, SVGAGI. V lost 6 bases, J lost 7 bases, and 7 bases stayed unmatched. The entry originates in a study of cytomegalovirus exposure and HLA in healthy donors. Study-level findings and limits: Excluded: some indistinguishable V segments such as TRBV6-2 and TRBV6-3.

The chain is built from TRBV6-5 and TRBJ1-4; 8 bases are a match to TRBD1. The origin of this receptor is a man aged 40-49 years in good health and CMV-seropositive. The sample taken for sequencing was PBMCs. Written as DNA, the CDR3 is TGTGCCAGCAGACGTCAGGGGGCAGGTGAAAAACTGTTTTTT. Its protein is CASRRQGAGEKLFF.